Each of the 5 T cell receptor beta chains below was sequenced from the same sample in a study of technical replicates of blood from a handful of donors. Measured with immunoSEQ multiplex PCR; TCRdb has only the in-frame clones, and not every one. Of around 76,000 clones listed, approximately 98% are singletons. Sequencing was carried out using T cells isolated from PBMCs. The receptors originated from a human donor in good health.

This chain links TRBV5-6 with TRBJ2-4; possibly TRBD1 for D (5 bases). The CDR3 covers 14 residues. Trimming shortened V by 8 bases and J by 7 bases, and 19 bases separated the two germline ends. The V gene's germline CDR1 is SGHDT and CDR2 YYEEEE. The CDR3 here is CARIRGQNENIQYF. The CDR3 DNA reads TGTGCCAGGATAAGGGGTCAGAACGAGAACATTCAGTACTTC.

The chain joins TRBV7-9 to TRBJ1-2, with no clear D. The CDR3 runs 11 residues. V dropped 10 bases and J dropped 4 bases, with 10 bases sitting between them. CDR1 SEHNR and CDR2 FQNEAQ come from the germline V gene (reference sequence). In nucleotides, the CDR3 is TGTGCCACCGAGGTAGTCTATGGCTACACCTTC. As protein: CATEVVYGYTF.

This clone was seen once. The chain couples TRBV10-3 to TRBJ2-5; TRBD1 agrees at 8 bases. The germline gives CDR1 ENHRY, CDR2 SYGVKD. There are 14 residues in the CDR3. V lost 3 bases and J lost 3; bases outside the gene matches: 3. In nucleotides, the CDR3 is TGTGCCATCAGTGACGGACAGGGAAAAGAGACCCAGTACTTC. Its protein is CAISDGQGKETQYF.

The rearrangement links TRBV6-1 to TRBJ2-2; 7 bases line up with TRBD2. Looked up from germline, CDR1 is MNHNS and CDR2 is SASEGT. V lost 2 bases, J lost 6 bases, and 12 bases stayed unmatched. The CDR3 length is 17 residues. CDR3 DNA sequence: TGTGCCAGCAGTGAAAGTATGACTAGCCGAGTCCCCGGGGAGCTGTTTTTT. This gives the protein CASSESMTSRVPGELFF.

The chain uses TRBV25-1 and TRBJ1-2, with 7 bases matching TRBD1. The V gene's germline CDR1 is MGHDK and CDR2 SYGVNS. The CDR3 is made up of 14 amino acids. J lost 5 bases, V lost 6 bases, and 9 bases had no gene match. The CDR3 DNA follows: TGTGCCAGCAGCCCCCGGGACAGAGTGTATGGCTACACCTTC. Amino acid sequence: CASSPRDRVYGYTF.